What follows are 21 T cell receptor beta chains derived from one specimen sequenced in a study of synovial regulatory T cells in juvenile arthritis. Study conclusions and caveats: Compared with other blood Treg cells, inflammation-associated Treg cells had reduced TCR diversity.

These receptors are not linked to any known antigen. Sequenced by immunoSEQ multiplex PCR; TCRdb stores in-frame clones only, minus some. The listing records about 920 clones. Sequenced material: Treg cells from blood. Subset of the sample: HLA-DR+ inflammation-associated blood Treg cells. These TCRs come from a donor younger than 30 with juvenile idiopathic arthritis.

Considering frequency, this clone is large. V gene TRBV28 combines with J gene TRBJ2-7; TCRdb's D call of TRBD2 is untestable without DNA. The CDR3 is made up of 15 amino acids. No DNA was logged. Germline V gives CDR1 MDHEN, CDR2 SYDVKM. CDR3 region: CASSELAGRRYEQYF.

This clone is deemed medium-sized (0.01 to 0.1%) by its frequency. The chain uses TRBV6-4 and TRBJ2-1; TCRdb names TRBD1, which stays unverified in the absence of DNA. This CDR3 spans 14 amino acids. No DNA is recorded. CDR1 is MRHNA and CDR2 is SNTAGT in the germline V gene. The CDR3 sequence is CASSDSTGASEQFF.

In terms of frequency, this clone is medium-sized (0.01 to 0.1%). The V call is TRBV9, the J call TRBJ2-3; TCRdb's D call of TRBD2 is untestable without DNA. The CDR3 sequence is 14 residues long. The coding DNA is unavailable. Germline V gene lookup returns CDR1 SGDLS and CDR2 YYNGEE. CDR3 sequence reads: CASSGAPSTDTQYF.

This clone is labeled medium-sized (0.01 to 0.1%) based on frequency. This chain joins TRBV6-5 and TRBJ1-5; the TCRdb D gene call, TRBD1, has no DNA to confirm it. The CDR3 spans 15 residues. DNA is not on record. Germline V gives CDR1 MNHEY, CDR2 SVGAGI. This CDR3 is CASSSDRGVYQPQHF.

Considering frequency, this clone is medium-sized. CDR3 amino acids: CASSLGQVGQGRQPQHF. V and J are TRBV11-2 and TRBJ1-5; as DNA is missing, the TRBD1 call by TCRdb cannot be tested. CDR3 size: 17 residues. No coding sequence is recorded. Germline CDR1 is SGHAT and CDR2 is FQNNGV.

Frequency places this clone as medium-sized. The chain combines TRBV5-4 with TRBJ1-2. Germline loops: CDR1 SGHNT, CDR2 YYREEE (reference sequence). This CDR3 has 13 amino acids. The DNA sequence is not available. CDR3: CASSSTRATSYTF.

This chain joins TRBV28 and TRBJ2-5; lacking DNA, the TRBD2 call made by TCRdb goes unchecked. CDR1 and CDR2 from the germline V gene are MDHEN and SYDVKM. The CDR3 runs 12 residues. The record lacks a DNA sequence. CDR3 sequence reads: CASNPGNYEQYF.

This clone is classed as medium-sized by frequency. V gene TRBV5-5 combines with J gene TRBJ2-5; TCRdb reports TRBD2, a call that lacks DNA to check it against. Germline V lookup: CDR1 SGHKS, CDR2 YYEKEE (reference sequence). The CDR3 totals 13 residues. No DNA is recorded. CDR3 loop: CASSFGGRETQYF.

Frequency places this clone as large. The genes are TRBV2 and TRBJ1-2. Germline values: CDR1 SNHLY, CDR2 FYNNEI. CDR3 length: 17 amino acids. No DNA sequence is on record. This chain's CDR3 is CASSVVIYPGADYGYTF.

This clone registers medium-sized by frequency. The chain is built from TRBV6-6 and TRBJ2-2; the D gene TCRdb calls, TRBD2, cannot be checked with no DNA. The CDR3 runs 15 residues. DNA was not recorded. The germline V gene encodes CDR1 MNHNY and CDR2 SVGAGI (reference sequence). CDR3: CASNPVGVNTGELFF.

The chain links TRBV11-3 to TRBJ2-1. Per the germline V gene, CDR1 is SGHNT and CDR2 is YENEEA. This CDR3 contains 14 residues. The DNA is not on file. CDR3 in amino acids: CASSYGPTYNEQFF.

This clone is identified as medium-sized from frequency. The chain uses TRBV5-1 and TRBJ2-3. This CDR3 comprises 14 residues. The entry carries no DNA sequence. Germline V gene lookup returns CDR1 SGHRS and CDR2 YFSETQ. The CDR3 protein is CASSFRTGTDTQYF.

J is TRBJ2-3 and V is TRBV14; TCRdb indicates TRBD2, and absent DNA this call remains unverified. CDR3 length: 15 amino acids. The coding DNA is unavailable. Germline V gene sequence: CDR1 SGHDN, CDR2 FVKESK. CDR3 protein: CASSQRGGTSDTQYF.

According to its frequency, this clone is medium-sized. The CDR3 loop is CASIKAGSFRGNTIYF. This chain joins TRBV28 and TRBJ1-3; absent DNA, TCRdb's TRBD1 call cannot be checked. Germline V CDR1 and CDR2: MDHEN, SYDVKM. This CDR3 contains 16 residues. The record lacks a DNA sequence.

By frequency, this clone is large. The rearrangement links TRBV6-4 to TRBJ2-2; TCRdb lists TRBD2, though no DNA is available to test this call. Germline-derived CDR1 and CDR2 are MRHNA and SNTAGT. The CDR3 totals 13 residues. The record lacks a DNA sequence. CDR3 amino acids: CASSDSSTGELFF.

The chain is built from TRBV7-3 and TRBJ1-6; the TRBD1 assignment by TCRdb is unverifiable without DNA. Per germline, CDR1 SGHTA and CDR2 FQGTGA. This CDR3 has 15 residues. The DNA is not on file. The CDR3 reads CASSRDRGQNSPLHF.

This clone ranks as medium-sized in terms of frequency. The rearrangement joins TRBV15 to TRBJ1-4. The CDR3 runs 11 residues. Nucleotide data are not available. CDR1 is LNHNV, CDR2 YYDKDF, per germline (reference sequence). The CDR3 region is CATSGNEKLFF.

This clone is labeled medium-sized based on frequency. The V gene is TRBV28, the J gene TRBJ1-5. Germline CDR1 is MDHEN and CDR2 is SYDVKM. The CDR3 sequence is 15 residues long. The DNA sequence is not available. The CDR3 reads CASSLMGIGNQPQHF.

The CDR3: CSVGRTGGEGTQYF. The chain joins TRBV29-1 to TRBJ2-5; TCRdb's assignment of TRBD1 cannot be checked, as there is no DNA. This CDR3 comprises 14 residues. The nucleotide record is missing. Germline values: CDR1 SQVTM, CDR2 ANQGSEA.

V and J are TRBV9 and TRBJ2-5. The CDR3 is made up of 14 amino acids. No DNA is listed. Germline V lookup: CDR1 SGDLS, CDR2 YYNGEE. CDR3: CASSVGPSSYEQYF.

Its frequency marks this clone as medium-sized (0.01 to 0.1%). CDR3 protein: CASSLGTGGTYEQYF. The V and J genes are TRBV27 and TRBJ2-7; TCRdb returns TRBD1, unconfirmable since there is no DNA. This CDR3 region has 15 residues. No nucleotide data were recorded. CDR1 MNHEY and CDR2 SMNVEV come from the germline V gene (reference sequence).